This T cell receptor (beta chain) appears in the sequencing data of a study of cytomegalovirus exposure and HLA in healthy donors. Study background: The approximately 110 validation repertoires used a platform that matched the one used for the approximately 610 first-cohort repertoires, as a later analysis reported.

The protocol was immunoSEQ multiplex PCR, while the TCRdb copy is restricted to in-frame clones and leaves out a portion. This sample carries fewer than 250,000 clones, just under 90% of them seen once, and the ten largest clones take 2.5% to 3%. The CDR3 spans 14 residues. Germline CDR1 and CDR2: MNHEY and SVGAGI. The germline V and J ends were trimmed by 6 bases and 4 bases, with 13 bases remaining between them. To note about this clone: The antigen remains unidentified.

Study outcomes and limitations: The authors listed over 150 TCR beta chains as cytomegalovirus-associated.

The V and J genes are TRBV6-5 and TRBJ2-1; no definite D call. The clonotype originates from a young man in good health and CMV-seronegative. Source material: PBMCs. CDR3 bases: TGTGCCAGCAGCCACGCCGCAGAATACAATGAGCAGTTCTTC. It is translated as CASSHAAEYNEQFF.